This T cell receptor (beta chain) emerged from a study of blood T cell repertoires in COVID-19. The germline V and J ends were trimmed by 5 bases and 0 bases, with 16 bases remaining between them. CDR3 length: 16 amino acids. From germline, CDR1 is SGHTA and CDR2 FQGNSA. As handled by the study authors: By means of reference gene primer amplification, nucleated cell counts were estimated. TCRdb's table, derived via immunoSEQ multiplex PCR, lists solely in-frame clones and lacks some. For V, J and clone size, that table is used; D and trimming come from the DNA. Here the sample spans under 200,000 clones, over 75% being singletons. The cohort comprised adults aged about 18 to 100 years residing in 24 US areas. The study assigned cohorts using participant-reported clinical history. Donors in Cohort 3 who had recovered were those with two negative PCRs, healthcare professional clearance, or resolution of their symptoms.

Sequenced material: PBMCs or T cells enriched from blood (not recorded which). The chain is built from TRBV7-2 and TRBJ1-2, with D possibly TRBD1 on 5 matching bases. The sequence was collected from a woman between 45 and 60 years old who had recovered from COVID-19. The CDR3 nucleotides are TGTGCCAGCAGCCAATCCAGACAGACTTCTAACTATGGCTACACCTTC. Its translation: CASSQSRQTSNYGYTF.